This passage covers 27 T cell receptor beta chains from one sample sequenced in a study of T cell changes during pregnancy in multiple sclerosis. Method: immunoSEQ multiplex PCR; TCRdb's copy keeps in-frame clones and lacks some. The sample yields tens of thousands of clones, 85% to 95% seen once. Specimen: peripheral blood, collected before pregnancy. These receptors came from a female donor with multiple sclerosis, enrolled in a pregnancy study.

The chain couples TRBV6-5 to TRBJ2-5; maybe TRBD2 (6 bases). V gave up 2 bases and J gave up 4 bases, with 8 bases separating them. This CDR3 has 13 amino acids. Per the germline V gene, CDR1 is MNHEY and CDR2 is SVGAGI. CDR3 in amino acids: CASSYPGVETQYF. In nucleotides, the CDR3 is TGTGCCAGCAGTTACCCGGGAGTAGAGACCCAGTACTTC.

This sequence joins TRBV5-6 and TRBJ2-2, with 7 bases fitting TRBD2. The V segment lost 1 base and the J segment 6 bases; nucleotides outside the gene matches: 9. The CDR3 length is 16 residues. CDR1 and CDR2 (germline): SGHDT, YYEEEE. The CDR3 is CASSLFGGRSAGELFF. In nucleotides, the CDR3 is TGTGCCAGCAGCTTGTTCGGCGGGAGAAGCGCCGGGGAGCTGTTTTTT.

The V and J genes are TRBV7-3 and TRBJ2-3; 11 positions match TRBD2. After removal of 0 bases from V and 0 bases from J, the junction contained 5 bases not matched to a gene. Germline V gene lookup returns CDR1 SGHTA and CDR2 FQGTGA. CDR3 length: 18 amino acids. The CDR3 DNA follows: TGTGCCAGCAGCTTAACGGGACGGACTAGCGGGAGCACAGATACGCAGTATTTT. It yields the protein CASSLTGRTSGSTDTQYF.

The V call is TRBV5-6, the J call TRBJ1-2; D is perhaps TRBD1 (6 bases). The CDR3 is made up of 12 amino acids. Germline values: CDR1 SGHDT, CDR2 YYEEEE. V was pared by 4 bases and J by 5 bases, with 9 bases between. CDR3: CASSQDSYGYTF. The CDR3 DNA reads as TGTGCCAGCAGCCAGGACAGTTATGGCTACACCTTC. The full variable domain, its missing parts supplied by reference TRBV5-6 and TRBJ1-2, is DAGVTQSPTHLIKTRGQQVTLRCSPKSGHDTVSWYQQALGQGPQFIFQYYEEEERQRGNFPDRFSGHQFPNYSSELNVNALLLGDSALYLCASSQDSYGYTFGSGTRLTVV.

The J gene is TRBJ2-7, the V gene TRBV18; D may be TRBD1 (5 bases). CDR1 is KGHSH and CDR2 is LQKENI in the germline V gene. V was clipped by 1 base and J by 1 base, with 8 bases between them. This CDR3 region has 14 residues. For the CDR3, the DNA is TGTGCCAGCTCACCACGGGCAGGGTCCTACGAGCAGTACTTC. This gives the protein CASSPRAGSYEQYF.

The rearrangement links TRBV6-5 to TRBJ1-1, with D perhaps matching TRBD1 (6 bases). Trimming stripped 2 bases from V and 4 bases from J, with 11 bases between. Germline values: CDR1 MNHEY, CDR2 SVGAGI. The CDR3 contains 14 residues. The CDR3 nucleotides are TGTGCCAGCAGTTACGGGGGCTTGGGCACTGAAGCTTTCTTT. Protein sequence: CASSYGGLGTEAFF.

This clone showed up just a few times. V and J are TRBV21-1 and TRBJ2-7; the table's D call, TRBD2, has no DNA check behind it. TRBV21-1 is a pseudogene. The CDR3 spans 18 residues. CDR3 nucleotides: TGTGCCAGCAGCAACGACCAACCTTTAGTCCCTAGCTCCTACGAGCAGTACTTC. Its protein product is CASSNDQPLVPSSYEQYF.

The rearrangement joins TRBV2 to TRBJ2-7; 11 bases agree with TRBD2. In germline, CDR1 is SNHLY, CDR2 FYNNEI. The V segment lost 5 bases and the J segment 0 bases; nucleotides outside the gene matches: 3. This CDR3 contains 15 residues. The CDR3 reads CASSKTSGSSYEQYF. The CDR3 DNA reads TGTGCCAGCAGTAAAACTAGCGGGAGCTCCTACGAGCAGTACTTC. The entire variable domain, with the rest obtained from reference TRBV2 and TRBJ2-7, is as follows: EPEVTQTPSHQVTQMGQEVILRCVPISNHLYFYWYRQILGQKVEFLVSFYNNEISEKSEIFDDQFSVERPDGSNFTLKIRSTKLEDSAMYFCASSKTSGSSYEQYFGPGTRLTVT.

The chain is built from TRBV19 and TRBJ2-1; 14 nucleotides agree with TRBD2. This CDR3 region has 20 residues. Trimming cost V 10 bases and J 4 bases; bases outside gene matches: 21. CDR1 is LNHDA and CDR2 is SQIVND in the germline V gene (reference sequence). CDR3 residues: CAIYREGGLAGVLRYNEQFF. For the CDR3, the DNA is TGTGCCATCTACAGGGAAGGGGGACTAGCGGGAGTTCTACGATACAATGAGCAGTTCTTC.

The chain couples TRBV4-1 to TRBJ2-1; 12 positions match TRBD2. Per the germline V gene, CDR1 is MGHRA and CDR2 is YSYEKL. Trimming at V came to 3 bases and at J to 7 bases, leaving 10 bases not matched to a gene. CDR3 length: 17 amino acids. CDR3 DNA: TGCGCCAGCAGCCAGGCGCCTCTAGCGGGAGGGCCAAATGAGCAGTTCTTC. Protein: CASSQAPLAGGPNEQFF.

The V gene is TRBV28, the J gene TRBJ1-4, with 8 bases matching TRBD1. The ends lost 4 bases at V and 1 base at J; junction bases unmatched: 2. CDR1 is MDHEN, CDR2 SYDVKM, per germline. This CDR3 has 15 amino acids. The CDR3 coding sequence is TGTGCCAGCAGTTACGACAGGGGAACTAATGAAAAACTGTTTTTT. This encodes CASSYDRGTNEKLFF. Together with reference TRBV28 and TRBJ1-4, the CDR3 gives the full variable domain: DVKVTQSSRYLVKRTGEKVFLECVQDMDHENMFWYRQDPGLGLRLIYFSYDVKMKEKGDIPEGYSVSREKKERFSLILESASTNQTSMYLCASSYDRGTNEKLFFGSGTQLSVL.

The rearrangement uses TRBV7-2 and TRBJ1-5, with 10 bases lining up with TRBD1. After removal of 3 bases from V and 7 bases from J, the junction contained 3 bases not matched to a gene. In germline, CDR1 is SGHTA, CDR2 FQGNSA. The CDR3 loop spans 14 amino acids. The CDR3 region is CASSLTGGSQPQHF. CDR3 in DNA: TGTGCCAGCAGCTTGACAGGGGGCAGCCAGCCCCAGCATTTT.

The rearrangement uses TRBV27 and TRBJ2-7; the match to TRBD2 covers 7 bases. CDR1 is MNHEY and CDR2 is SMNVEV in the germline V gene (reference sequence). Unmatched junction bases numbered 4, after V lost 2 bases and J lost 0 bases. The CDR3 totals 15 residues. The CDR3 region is CASSLRGSYSYEQYF. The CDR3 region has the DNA TGTGCCAGCAGTTTACGCGGGAGTTACTCCTACGAGCAGTACTTC.

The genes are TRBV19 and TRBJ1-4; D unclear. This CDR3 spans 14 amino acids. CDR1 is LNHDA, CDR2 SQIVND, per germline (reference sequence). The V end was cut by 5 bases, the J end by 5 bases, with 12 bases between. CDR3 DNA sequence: TGTGCCAGTAGTTCCCAGCGAGGGAATGAAAAACTGTTTTTT. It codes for CASSSQRGNEKLFF. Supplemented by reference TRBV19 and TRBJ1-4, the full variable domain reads DGGITQSPKYLFRKEGQNVTLSCEQNLNHDAMYWYRQDPGQGLRLIYYSQIVNDFQKGDIAEGYSVSREKKESFPLTVTSAQKNPTAFYLCASSSQRGNEKLFFGSGTQLSVL.

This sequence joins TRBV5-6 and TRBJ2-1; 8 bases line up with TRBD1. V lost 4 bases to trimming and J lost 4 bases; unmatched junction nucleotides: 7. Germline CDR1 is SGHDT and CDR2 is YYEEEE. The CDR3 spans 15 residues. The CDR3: CASSAFGQGYNEQFF. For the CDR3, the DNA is TGTGCCAGCAGCGCCTTTGGACAGGGATACAATGAGCAGTTCTTC.

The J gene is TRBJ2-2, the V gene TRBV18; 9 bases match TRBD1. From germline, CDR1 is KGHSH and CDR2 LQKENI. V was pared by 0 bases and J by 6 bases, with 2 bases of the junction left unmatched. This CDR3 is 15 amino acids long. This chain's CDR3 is CASSPPGQGPGELFF. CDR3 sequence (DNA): TGTGCCAGCTCACCACCGGGACAGGGTCCCGGGGAGCTGTTTTTT.

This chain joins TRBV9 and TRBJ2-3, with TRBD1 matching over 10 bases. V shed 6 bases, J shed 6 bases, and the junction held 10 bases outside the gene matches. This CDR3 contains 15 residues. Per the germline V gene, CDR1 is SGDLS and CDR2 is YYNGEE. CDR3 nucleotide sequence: TGTGCCAGCACGCTGACAGGGGGCGCAGGTGATACGCAGTATTTT. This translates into CASTLTGGAGDTQYF.

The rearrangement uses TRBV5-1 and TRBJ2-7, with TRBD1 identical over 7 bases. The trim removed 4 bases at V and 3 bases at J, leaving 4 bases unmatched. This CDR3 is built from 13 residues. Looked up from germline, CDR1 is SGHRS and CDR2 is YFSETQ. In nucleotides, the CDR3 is TGCGCCAGCAGCCCGGCAGGGGGCTACGAGCAGTACTTC. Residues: CASSPAGGYEQYF.

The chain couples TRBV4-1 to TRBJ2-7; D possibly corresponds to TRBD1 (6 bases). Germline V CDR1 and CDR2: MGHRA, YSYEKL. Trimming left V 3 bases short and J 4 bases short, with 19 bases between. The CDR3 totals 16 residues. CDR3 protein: CASSQTIASQGYEQYF. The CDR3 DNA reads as TGCGCCAGCAGCCAGACTATAGCAAGTCAGGGGTACGAGCAGTACTTC.

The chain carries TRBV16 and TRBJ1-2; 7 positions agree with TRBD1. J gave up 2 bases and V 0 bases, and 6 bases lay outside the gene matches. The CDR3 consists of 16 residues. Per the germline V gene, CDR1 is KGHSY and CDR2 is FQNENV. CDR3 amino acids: CASSQSRDRVNYGYTF. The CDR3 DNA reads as TGTGCCAGCAGCCAATCAAGGGACAGAGTAAACTATGGCTACACCTTC.

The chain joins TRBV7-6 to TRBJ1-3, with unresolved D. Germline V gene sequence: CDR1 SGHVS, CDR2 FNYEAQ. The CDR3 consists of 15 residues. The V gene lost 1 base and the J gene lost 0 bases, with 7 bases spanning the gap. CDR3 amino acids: CASSLGEISGNTIYF. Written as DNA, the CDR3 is TGTGCCAGCAGCTTAGGGGAGATCTCTGGAAACACCATATATTTT. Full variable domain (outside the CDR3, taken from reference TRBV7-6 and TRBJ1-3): GAGVSQSPRYKVTKRGQDVALRCDPISGHVSLYWYRQALGQGPEFLTYFNYEAQQDKSGLPNDRFSAERPEGSISTLTIQRTEQRDSAMYRCASSLGEISGNTIYFGEGSWLTVV.

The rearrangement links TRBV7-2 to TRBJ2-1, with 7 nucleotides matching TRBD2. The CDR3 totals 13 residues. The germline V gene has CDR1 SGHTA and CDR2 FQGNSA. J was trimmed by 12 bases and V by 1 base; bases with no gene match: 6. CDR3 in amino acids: CASSLGVAGMQFF. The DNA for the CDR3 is TGTGCCAGCAGCTTAGGGGTAGCGGGTATGCAGTTCTTC.

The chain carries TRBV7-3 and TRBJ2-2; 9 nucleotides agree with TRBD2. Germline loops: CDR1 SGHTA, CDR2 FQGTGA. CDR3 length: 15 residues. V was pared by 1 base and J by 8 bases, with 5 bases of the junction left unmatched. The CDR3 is CASSLMGLAGGELFF. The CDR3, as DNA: TGTGCCAGCAGCTTAATGGGCCTAGCGGGGGGGGAGCTGTTTTTT.

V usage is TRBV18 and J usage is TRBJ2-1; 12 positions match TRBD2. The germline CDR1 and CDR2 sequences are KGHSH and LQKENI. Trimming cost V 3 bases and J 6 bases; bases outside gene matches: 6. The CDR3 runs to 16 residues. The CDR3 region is CASSPSTSGSTNEQFF. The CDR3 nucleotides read TGTGCCAGCTCACCTTCGACTAGCGGGAGTACCAATGAGCAGTTCTTC.

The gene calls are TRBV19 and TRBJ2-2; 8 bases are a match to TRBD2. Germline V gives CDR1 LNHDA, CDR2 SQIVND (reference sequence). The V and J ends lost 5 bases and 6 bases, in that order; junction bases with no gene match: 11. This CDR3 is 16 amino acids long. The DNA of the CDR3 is TGTGCCAGTAGTCTCGGGACTAGTATTTCATCCGGGGAGCTGTTTTTT. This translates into CASSLGTSISSGELFF.

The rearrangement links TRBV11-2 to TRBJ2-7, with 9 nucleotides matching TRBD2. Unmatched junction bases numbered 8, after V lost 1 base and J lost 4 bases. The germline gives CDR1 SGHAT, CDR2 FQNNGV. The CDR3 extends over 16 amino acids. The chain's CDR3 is CASSLVGSGRRYEQYF. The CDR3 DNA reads TGTGCCAGCAGCTTAGTCGGGAGCGGGAGGAGGTACGAGCAGTACTTC.

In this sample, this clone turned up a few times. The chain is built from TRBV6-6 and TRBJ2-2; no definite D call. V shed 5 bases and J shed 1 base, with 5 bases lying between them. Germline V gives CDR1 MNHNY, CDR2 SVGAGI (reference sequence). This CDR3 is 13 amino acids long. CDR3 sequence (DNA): TGTGCCAGCAGTCGACAGAACACCGGGGAGCTGTTTTTT. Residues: CASSRQNTGELFF.